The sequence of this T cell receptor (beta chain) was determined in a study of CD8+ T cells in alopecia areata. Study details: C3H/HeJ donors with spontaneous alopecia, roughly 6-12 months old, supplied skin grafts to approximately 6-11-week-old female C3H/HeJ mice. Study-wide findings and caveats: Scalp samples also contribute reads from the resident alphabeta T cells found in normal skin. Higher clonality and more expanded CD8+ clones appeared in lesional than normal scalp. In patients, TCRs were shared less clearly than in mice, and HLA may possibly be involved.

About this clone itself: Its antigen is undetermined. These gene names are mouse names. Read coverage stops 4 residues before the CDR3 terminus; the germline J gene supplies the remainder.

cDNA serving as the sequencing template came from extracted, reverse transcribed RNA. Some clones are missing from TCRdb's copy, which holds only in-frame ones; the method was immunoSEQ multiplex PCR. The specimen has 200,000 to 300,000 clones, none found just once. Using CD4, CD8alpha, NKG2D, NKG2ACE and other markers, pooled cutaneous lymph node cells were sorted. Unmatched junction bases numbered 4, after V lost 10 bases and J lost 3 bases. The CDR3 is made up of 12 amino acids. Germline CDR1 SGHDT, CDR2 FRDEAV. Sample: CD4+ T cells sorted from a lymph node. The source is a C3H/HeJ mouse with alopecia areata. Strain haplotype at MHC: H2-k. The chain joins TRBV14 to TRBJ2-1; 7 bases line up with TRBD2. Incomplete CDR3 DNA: TGTGCCGTCGGGGGGGTCTATGCT. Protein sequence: CAVGGVYA. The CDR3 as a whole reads CAVGGVYAEQFF.